This TCR beta chain came from a study of beta chain features in type 1 diabetes. The CDR3 has 14 residues. With V trimmed by 2 bases and J by 5 bases, 6 bases remained unmatched. Germline V gene sequence: CDR1 GTSNPN, CDR2 SVGIG (reference sequence). Only a few counts were recorded for this clone. The authors reverse transcribed all of the isolated RNA, so sequencing captured expressed TCRB transcripts. Some clones are missing from TCRdb's copy, which holds only in-frame ones; the method was immunoSEQ multiplex PCR. The sample holds roughly 230,000 clones, roughly 9.6% seen once. Sequencing was done on a sample of naive CD4+ T cells from blood. The chain combines TRBV30 with TRBJ2-7, with 10 nucleotides matching TRBD2. The sequence derives from a woman aged 18 to 35 in good health. The CDR3 DNA is TGTGCCTGGAGTAGGAGCGGGGGGGCCCACGAGCAGTACTTC. Residues: CAWSRSGGAHEQYF.